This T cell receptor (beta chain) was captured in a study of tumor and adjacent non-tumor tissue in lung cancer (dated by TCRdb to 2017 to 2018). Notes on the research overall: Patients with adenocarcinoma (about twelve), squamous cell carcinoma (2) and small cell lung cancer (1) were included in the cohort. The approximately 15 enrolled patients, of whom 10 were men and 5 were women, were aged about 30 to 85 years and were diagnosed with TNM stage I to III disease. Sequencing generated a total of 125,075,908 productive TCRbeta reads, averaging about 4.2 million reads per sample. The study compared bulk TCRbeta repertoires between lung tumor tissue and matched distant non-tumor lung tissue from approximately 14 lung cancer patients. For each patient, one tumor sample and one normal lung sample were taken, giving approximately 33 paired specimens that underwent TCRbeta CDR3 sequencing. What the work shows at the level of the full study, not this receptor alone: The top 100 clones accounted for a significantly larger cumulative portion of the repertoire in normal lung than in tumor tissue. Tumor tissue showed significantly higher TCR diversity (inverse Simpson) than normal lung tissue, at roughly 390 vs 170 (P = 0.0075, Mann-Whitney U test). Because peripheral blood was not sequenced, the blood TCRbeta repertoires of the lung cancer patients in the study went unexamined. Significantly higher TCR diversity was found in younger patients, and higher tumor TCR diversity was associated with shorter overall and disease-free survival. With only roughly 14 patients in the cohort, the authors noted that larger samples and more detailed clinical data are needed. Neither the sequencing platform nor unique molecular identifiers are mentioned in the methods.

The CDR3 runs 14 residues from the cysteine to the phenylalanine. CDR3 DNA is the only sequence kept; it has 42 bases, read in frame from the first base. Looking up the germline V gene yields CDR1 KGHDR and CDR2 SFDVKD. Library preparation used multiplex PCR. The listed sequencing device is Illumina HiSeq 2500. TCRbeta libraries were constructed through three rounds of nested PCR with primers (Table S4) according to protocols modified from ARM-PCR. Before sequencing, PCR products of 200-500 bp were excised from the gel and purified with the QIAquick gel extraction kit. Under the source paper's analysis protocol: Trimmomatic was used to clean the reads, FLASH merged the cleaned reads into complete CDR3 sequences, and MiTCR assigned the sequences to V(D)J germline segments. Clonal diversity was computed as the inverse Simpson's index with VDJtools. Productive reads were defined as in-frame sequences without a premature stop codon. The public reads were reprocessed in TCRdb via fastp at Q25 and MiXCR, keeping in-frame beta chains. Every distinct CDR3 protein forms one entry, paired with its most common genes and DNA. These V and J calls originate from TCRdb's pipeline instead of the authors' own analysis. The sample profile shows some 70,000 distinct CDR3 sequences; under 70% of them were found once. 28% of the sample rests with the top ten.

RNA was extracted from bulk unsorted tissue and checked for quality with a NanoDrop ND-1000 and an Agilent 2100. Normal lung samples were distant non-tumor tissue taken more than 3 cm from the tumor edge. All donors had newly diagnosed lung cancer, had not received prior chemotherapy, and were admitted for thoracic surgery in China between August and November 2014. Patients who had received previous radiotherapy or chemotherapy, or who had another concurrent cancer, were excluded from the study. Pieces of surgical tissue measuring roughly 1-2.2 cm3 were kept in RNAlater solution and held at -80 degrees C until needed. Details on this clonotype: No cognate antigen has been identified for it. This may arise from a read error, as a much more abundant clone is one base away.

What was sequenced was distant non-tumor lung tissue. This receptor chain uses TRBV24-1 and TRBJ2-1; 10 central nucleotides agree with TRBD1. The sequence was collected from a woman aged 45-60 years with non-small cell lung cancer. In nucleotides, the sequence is TGTGCCATCAGTGAGGGACAGGGGAGGAATGAGCAGTTCTTC. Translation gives CAISEGQGRNEQFF.